Each of the 17 T cell receptor beta chains below was sequenced from the same sample in a study of CD8 T cells in ankylosing spondylitis. TCRdb called the 5' RACE reads again in MiXCR, with one record for every CDR3 protein. The sample lists 40,000 or so distinct CDR3 sequences, approximately 9.9% occurring once. The sequencing input was blood, either unsorted or a sorted T cell fraction (not recorded which). These receptors were taken from a male donor with ankylosing spondylitis or in good health (not recorded which).

As regards this clonotype: This may arise from a read error, as a much more abundant clone is one base away. The chain uses TRBV20-1 and TRBJ2-7, with D hard to call. This CDR3 is 13 amino acids long. Germline CDR1 DFQATT, CDR2 SNEGSKA (reference sequence). The ends were cut back, 1 base at V and 9 bases at J, with 16 bases in the middle. The CDR3 DNA reads as TGCAGTGCTAGAGGTAACACGGGTAGAGCGCAGTACTTC. Amino acid sequence: CSARGNTGRAQYF.

This clonotype was counted at least ten times. The chain links TRBV28 to TRBJ2-7; 7 bases agree with TRBD1. The V gene end was trimmed by 5 bases and the J gene end by 5 bases; junction bases not matched to a gene: 12. Germline CDR1 and CDR2: MDHEN and SYDVKM. This CDR3 contains 15 residues. The chain's CDR3 is CASSEPLDRDDEQYF. Written as DNA, the CDR3 is TGTGCCAGCAGTGAACCACTAGACAGGGATGACGAGCAGTACTTC.

V usage is TRBV7-2 and J usage is TRBJ2-1, with D maybe TRBD2 (5 bases). The CDR3 consists of 13 residues. Germline CDR1 reads SGHTA; CDR2 reads FQGNSA. V gave up 4 bases and J gave up 12 bases, with 16 bases separating them. The CDR3 protein is CASSYPPPGLQFF. In nucleotides, the CDR3 is TGTGCCAGCAGCTATCCACCCCCGGGATTGCAGTTCTTC.

This clonotype came up many times. This chain joins TRBV3-1 and TRBJ1-1; D not certain. Germline CDR1 reads LGHDT; CDR2 reads YNNKEL (reference sequence). V lost 5 bases, J lost 1 base, and 11 bases lay in between. CDR3 length: 14 residues. As DNA, the CDR3 is TGTGCCAGCAGCAGAGCGGACCGGAACACTGAAGCTTTCTTT. Amino acids: CASSRADRNTEAFF. Using reference TRBV3-1 and TRBJ1-1 for the parts outside the CDR3, the full variable domain is DTAVSQTPKYLVTQMGNDKSIKCEQNLGHDTMYWYKQDSKKFLKIMFSYNNKELIINETVPNRFSPKSPDKAHLNLHINSLELGDSAVYFCASSRADRNTEAFFGQGTRLTVV.

This clonotype was detected many times. The chain has TRBV5-1 and TRBJ2-1; D is possibly TRBD1 or TRBD2 (5 bases each). This CDR3 spans 15 amino acids. Germline V gene data show CDR1 as SGHRS and CDR2 as YFSETQ. V lost 7 bases to trimming and J lost 8 bases, with 22 bases between them. Here the CDR3 reads CASFTRGGFMDEQFF. DNA for the CDR3: TGCGCCAGCTTCACCCGGGGCGGGTTTATGGATGAGCAGTTCTTC.

This clonotype was seen at least ten times. The J gene is TRBJ2-3, the V gene TRBV12-3 or TRBV12-4; D might be TRBD1 or TRBD2, each matching 5 bases. CDR3 length: 15 amino acids. Trimming pared 3 bases from V and 0 bases from J, leaving 10 bases between. The CDR3 is CASSFWGSSTDTQYF. CDR3 in DNA: TGTGCCAGCAGTTTTTGGGGGAGTAGCACAGATACGCAGTATTTT.

This clonotype was observed a handful of times. V is TRBV5-1 and J is TRBJ2-1; either TRBD1 or TRBD2 may fit D (5 bases each). The CDR3 spans 16 residues. Germline V gene data show CDR1 as SGHRS and CDR2 as YFSETQ. With 0 bases removed from V and 8 bases from J, the gap between germline ends came to 18 bases. CDR3 DNA sequence: TGCGCCAGCAGCTTGGCCGTGGGGGTCCCCGCGTATGAGCAGTTCTTC. Translated: CASSLAVGVPAYEQFF.

This chain links TRBV7-9 with TRBJ1-2, with D uncertain. Germline V gene data show CDR1 as SEHNR and CDR2 as FQNEAQ (reference sequence). This CDR3 region has 13 residues. V shed 10 bases and J shed 5 bases, with 17 bases lying between them. Here the CDR3 DNA reads TGTGCCATCGAAAACCGGGCGCAATATGGCTACACCTTC. Translation gives CAIENRAQYGYTF. Based on the CDR3 plus reference TRBV7-9 and TRBJ1-2, the full variable domain is DTGVSQNPRHKITKRGQNVTFRCDPISEHNRLYWYRQTLGQGPEFLTYFQNEAQLEKSRLLSDRFSAERPKGSFSTLEIQRTEQGDSAMYLCAIENRAQYGYTFGSGTRLTVV.

Ten or more counts support this clonotype. This sequence joins TRBV20-1 and TRBJ2-7; the match to TRBD1 covers 8 bases. CDR3 size: 14 residues. V lost 6 bases, J lost 6 bases, and 13 bases stayed unmatched. Germline-derived CDR1 and CDR2 are DFQATT and SNEGSKA (reference sequence). CDR3 in DNA: TGCAGTGCGTCCGGGACAGGACCCACCGGCGAGCAGTACTTC. Its translation: CSASGTGPTGEQYF.

This clonotype has ten or more counts. The chain uses TRBV20-1 and TRBJ2-1, with 10 bases that match TRBD1. The germline V gene encodes CDR1 DFQATT and CDR2 SNEGSKA (reference sequence). V was clipped by 6 bases and J by 8 bases; unmatched bases: 4. CDR3 length: 12 residues. DNA for the CDR3: TGCAGTGCCGGGGACAGGGGCTATGAGCAGTTCTTC. Translated, it gives CSAGDRGYEQFF.

Ten or more counts support this clonotype. The CDR3 sequence is CSAGVQLNTEAFF. In DNA, the CDR3 is TGCAGTGCTGGAGTCCAGTTGAACACTGAAGCTTTCTTT. The chain links TRBV20-1 to TRBJ1-1; D ambiguous. The CDR3 spans 13 residues. Trimming removed 5 bases from V and 0 bases from J, with 10 bases in between. From germline, CDR1 is DFQATT and CDR2 SNEGSKA (reference sequence).

This clonotype showed up just a few times. This chain uses TRBV29-1 with TRBJ2-7; D not resolved. This CDR3 region has 13 residues. V lost 4 bases to trimming and J lost 5 bases, with 15 bases between them. Germline V gene sequence: CDR1 SQVTM, CDR2 ANQGSEA. CDR3 residues: CSVASPLPNEQYF. CDR3 coding DNA: TGCAGCGTTGCTTCTCCCCTCCCTAACGAGCAGTACTTC.

This chain links TRBV5-1 with TRBJ2-1, with 9 bases fitting TRBD2. The V segment lost 3 bases and the J segment 10 bases; nucleotides outside the gene matches: 11. The CDR3 extends over 15 amino acids. The germline V gene encodes CDR1 SGHRS and CDR2 YFSETQ. CDR3 protein: CASSSGVAGAKEQFF. CDR3 sequence (DNA): TGCGCCAGCAGCTCCGGGGTAGCGGGGGCAAAAGAGCAGTTCTTC.

This clonotype was found many times. The CDR3 is CASSDLTGGRQETQYF. DNA of the CDR3: TGCGCCAGCAGCGATCTTACCGGGGGCCGACAAGAGACCCAGTACTTC. The V and J genes are TRBV5-1 and TRBJ2-5; D tentatively fits TRBD1 or TRBD2 (6 bases each). Looked up from germline, CDR1 is SGHRS and CDR2 is YFSETQ. This CDR3 has 16 amino acids. V lost 4 bases, J lost 2 bases, and 18 bases lay in between.

This clonotype was seen many times. V usage is TRBV3-1 and J usage is TRBJ1-5; D gene unclear. Trimming cost V 0 bases and J 2 bases, with 5 bases left between them. Germline values: CDR1 LGHDT, CDR2 YNNKEL (reference sequence). There are 14 residues in the CDR3. The CDR3 here is CASSQELGNQPQHF. The DNA for the CDR3 is TGTGCCAGCAGCCAAGAATTAGGCAATCAGCCCCAGCATTTT. Full variable domain (rest looked up from reference TRBV3-1 and TRBJ1-5): DTAVSQTPKYLVTQMGNDKSIKCEQNLGHDTMYWYKQDSKKFLKIMFSYNNKELIINETVPNRFSPKSPDKAHLNLHINSLELGDSAVYFCASSQELGNQPQHFGDGTRLSIL.

This clonotype showed up many times. The V and J genes are TRBV20-1 and TRBJ1-4; no firm D call. The V end was cut by 1 base, the J end by 5 bases, with 11 bases between. Germline V CDR1 and CDR2: DFQATT, SNEGSKA (reference sequence). There are 14 residues in the CDR3. CDR3 loop: CSARAAGRNEKLFF. CDR3 DNA: TGCAGTGCTAGAGCGGCCGGGAGGAATGAAAAACTGTTTTTT.

This clonotype was seen ten or more times. This chain connects TRBV10-3 to TRBJ1-1; D is unresolved. The CDR3 length is 14 residues. Germline V gene data show CDR1 as ENHRY and CDR2 as SYGVKD. The germline V and J ends were trimmed by 7 bases and 1 base, with 13 bases remaining between them. CDR3 amino acids: CAITAGRANTEAFF. CDR3 in DNA: TGTGCCATCACCGCCGGACGGGCGAACACTGAAGCTTTCTTT.